Listed below are T cell receptor beta chains from one sample, sequenced in a study of T cells in Graves' hyperthyroidism and ophthalmopathy. Each CDR3 protein is one row after TCRdb ran MiXCR on the multiplex PCR reads. The sample has some 600,000 distinct CDR3 sequences, 46% seen once. The sequenced material came from peripheral blood or thyroid tissue (not recorded which). The source of these receptors is a woman aged 18-35 years with Graves' hyperthyroidism. CDR3s include the opening cysteine and the closing phenylalanine or tryptophan. The D gene is left open where the match is weak. Some rows have no size entry. The others give once, few or many, or a class for an expanded clone.

v_call	j_call	d_call	clone_size	cdr3_nt	cdr3_aa
TRBV25-1	TRBJ2-5	-	-	TGTGCCAGCAGTTGGGACAAAGAGACCCAGTACTTC	CASSWDKETQYF
TRBV25-1	TRBJ1-5	-	once	TGTGCCAGCAGCGAACATGGAGGAGGCAATCAGCCCCAGCATTTT	CASSEHGGGNQPQHF
TRBV19	TRBJ2-7	-	many	TGTGCCAGTAGTATAGAGGTCTCCTACGAGCAGTACTTC	CASSIEVSYEQYF
TRBV5-4	TRBJ2-5	TRBD1	few	TGTGCCAGCTGGGACAGGGGATCAGAGACCCAGTACTTC	CASWDRGSETQYF
TRBV15	TRBJ2-3	-	-	TGTGCCACCAGCAGAGATCCGGCGGGTTCAGATACGCAGTATTTT	CATSRDPAGSDTQYF
TRBV6-1	TRBJ1-1	-	-	TGTGCCAGCAGTCAACAGGGTGGCACTGAAGCTTTCTTT	CASSQQGGTEAFF
TRBV7-3	TRBJ2-2	-	-	TGTGCCAGCAGCCACGTAGGGGGTAACACCGGGGAGCTGTTTTTT	CASSHVGGNTGELFF
TRBV5-6	TRBJ1-1	-	-	TGTGCCAGCAGCCAGGGCCTATTGAACACTGAAGCTTTCTTT	CASSQGLLNTEAFF
TRBV7-6	TRBJ2-7	TRBD2	-	TGTGCCAGCAAGGGGAGGGGGCAGTACTTC	CASKGRGQYF
TRBV24-1	TRBJ1-1	-	-	TGTGCCACATGGGCGAACACTGAAGCTTTCTTT	CATWANTEAFF
TRBV29-1	TRBJ1-4	-	-	TGCAGCGTTGAAAAGGGACAGTTTTTT	CSVEKGQFF
TRBV2	TRBJ1-2	-	-	TGTGCCAGCAGTGGGGCGGGCGGGGGGCGAGGCTACACCTTC	CASSGAGGGRGYTF
TRBV29-1	TRBJ2-5	-	-	TGCAGTGCTAGAGCTTGTCTGGGGGCCGGGTGGCAAGAGACCCAGTACTTC	CSARACLGAGWQETQYF
TRBV25-1	TRBJ1-2	-	-	TGTGCCAGCCGGACAACAGGGAACGCTAACTATGGCTACACCTTC	CASRTTGNANYGYTF
TRBV10-3	TRBJ1-1	-	-	TGTGCCATCAGTGGTTTCGAGAGCCTGAGCACTGAAGCTTTCTTT	CAISGFESLSTEAFF
TRBV7-2	TRBJ1-1	TRBD1	many	TGTGCCAGCAGCCAACAGGGGTTGGCCACTGAAGCTTTCTTT	CASSQQGLATEAFF
TRBV29-1	TRBJ1-2	-	-	TGCAGCGTCCAATGGGTCAGGAGCTCTGGAAACACCTTC	CSVQWVRSSGNTF
TRBV7-9	TRBJ1-2	-	-	TGTGCCAGCAGCTTAATGGGGAACCATGGCTACACCTTC	CASSLMGNHGYTF
TRBV2	TRBJ1-4	-	-	TGTGCCAGCAGTTTCCGCCTGGACAGTGAAAAACTGTTTTTT	CASSFRLDSEKLFF
TRBV20-1	TRBJ1-5	TRBD1	few	TGCAGTGTCGAAGGGACAGGGAATAATCAGCCCCAGCATTTT	CSVEGTGNNQPQHF
TRBV2	TRBJ1-6	TRBD1	many	TGTGCCAGCACCGGGACAGGGTTTGATTCACCCCTCCACTTT	CASTGTGFDSPLHF
TRBV29-1	TRBJ2-5	TRBD2	few	TGCAGCGGCGGGGGGACCTTCCAAGAGACCCAGTACTTC	CSGGGTFQETQYF
TRBV7-9	TRBJ2-7	-	few	TGTGCCAGCAGGTCCTCGCGTCACCCCTACGAGCAGTACTTC	CASRSSRHPYEQYF
TRBV10-3	TRBJ1-2	-	-	TGTGCCATCAGTGAACCACGACACGGTGGCTACACCTTC	CAISEPRHGGYTF
TRBV11-2	TRBJ2-5	-	once	TGTGCCAGCCAAAGACGGACAGTTGTAGAGACCCAGTACTTC	CASQRRTVVETQYF
TRBV19	TRBJ1-3	-	few	TGTGCCAGTAGTAGCATACAGGACGGCTCTGGAAACACCATATATTTT	CASSSIQDGSGNTIYF
TRBV6-2/TRBV6-3	TRBJ2-2	-	-	TGTGCCAGCAGTTACTTGACAGCCGGGGAGCTGTTTTTT	CASSYLTAGELFF
TRBV5-1	TRBJ2-5	TRBD2	-	TGCGCCAGCAGTTCACCCGGGACTATCCAAGAGACCCAGTACTTC	CASSSPGTIQETQYF
TRBV5-1	TRBJ1-2	-	-	TGCGCCAGCCGTTGGGCAGGGGATGGATATGGCTACACCTTC	CASRWAGDGYGYTF
TRBV5-1	TRBJ2-5	-	-	TGCGCCAGCAGCACAGGGCTTAGGACCCAAGAGGCCCAGTACTTC	CASSTGLRTQEAQYF
TRBV29-1	TRBJ1-1	-	-	TGCAGCGTGACTCCCGCGGGGGGTGGGACTGAAGCTTTCTTT	CSVTPAGGGTEAFF
TRBV25-1	TRBJ1-1	TRBD1	-	TGTGCCAGTGTAAGGGGGCGCGGCACTGAAGCTTTCTTT	CASVRGRGTEAFF
TRBV7-9	TRBJ1-1	-	-	TGTGCCAGCAGCCCGGTCGGGACACCCCGGGGCACTGAAGCTTTCTTT	CASSPVGTPRGTEAFF
TRBV5-1	TRBJ1-6	-	-	TGCGCCAGCACCCCCTTAACGACACTGAATTCACCCCTCCACTTT	CASTPLTTLNSPLHF
TRBV7-4	TRBJ1-2	TRBD1	-	TGTGCCAGCAGCTTCCCTGACAGGGCGAATGGCTACACCTTC	CASSFPDRANGYTF
TRBV25-1	TRBJ1-3	TRBD1	-	TGTGCCAGCAGCGACCGGGGACAGGGCTACTCTGGAAACACCATATATTTT	CASSDRGQGYSGNTIYF
TRBV5-1	TRBJ2-7	-	-	TGCGCCAGCAGCTTGTTTCACTCCTACGAGCAGTACTTC	CASSLFHSYEQYF
TRBV7-2	TRBJ1-2	-	many	TGTGCCAGCAGCTGGGCGGAACGGGGCTACACCTTC	CASSWAERGYTF
TRBV20-1	TRBJ1-4	-	once	TGCAGTGCCATTAACGGGGGTGAAAAACTGTTTTTT	CSAINGGEKLFF
TRBV7-9	TRBJ2-2	TRBD2	few	TGTGCCAGCAGCTTGACCCTAGCGGGAGTTACCGGGGAGCTGTTTTTT	CASSLTLAGVTGELFF
TRBV10-3	TRBJ1-2	-	few	TGTGCCAGCAGTAAAGCGGCTGGGCTCGACTATGGCTACACCTTC	CASSKAAGLDYGYTF
TRBV20-1	TRBJ2-7	-	-	TGCAGTGCTAGAGGCCGGATGTCTAGCGAGTACGAGCAGTACTTC	CSARGRMSSEYEQYF
TRBV7-9	TRBJ2-2	-	few	TGTGCCAGCAGCCTAGAGGGTCCCCCCGGGGAGCTGTTTTTT	CASSLEGPPGELFF
TRBV9	TRBJ1-4	-	few	TGTGCCAGCAGCGTAGATATGGCCAATGAAAAACTGTTTTTT	CASSVDMANEKLFF
TRBV19	TRBJ1-1	-	many	TGTGCCAGTAGTATGGACATACACACTGAAGCTTTCTTT	CASSMDIHTEAFF
TRBV24-1	TRBJ2-5	-	-	TGTGCCACCAGTGATTCCGGACAGCTTTTTGGGACCCAGTACTTC	CATSDSGQLFGTQYF
TRBV19	TRBJ2-5	-	-	TGTGCCAGTAAGGATAACCAAGAGACCCAGTACTTC	CASKDNQETQYF
TRBV20-1	TRBJ1-1	-	-	TGCAGTGCTAGAGATGATCCAGGGGACACTGAAGCTTTCTTT	CSARDDPGDTEAFF
TRBV7-2	TRBJ2-3	-	few	TGTGCCAGCAGCTTAAGGACAGATACGCAGTATTTT	CASSLRTDTQYF
TRBV12-3/TRBV12-4	TRBJ2-5	-	few	TGTGCCAGCAGTTACACCCCCACTGCGGAGACCCAGTACTTC	CASSYTPTAETQYF
TRBV15	TRBJ2-7	-	-	TGTGCCACCAGCAGAGAGGGAAGGTACTCCAACGAGCAGTACTTC	CATSREGRYSNEQYF
TRBV7-9	TRBJ1-5	TRBD1	many	TGTGCCAGCAGCTTAGGAGACAGGGTAGTGCCCCAGCATTTT	CASSLGDRVVPQHF
TRBV29-1	TRBJ2-7	TRBD2	few	TGCAGCGTTTCCCTTGGGACTAGAGCCTACGAGCAGTACTTC	CSVSLGTRAYEQYF
TRBV7-2	TRBJ1-6	-	-	TGTGCCAGCAGCTTGACAGGATTGAGCTCCTATAATTCACCCCTCCACTTT	CASSLTGLSSYNSPLHF